These 32 T cell receptor beta chains were all obtained from the same sample, sequenced in a study of blood T cells in healthy people across ages. Sample-barcoded 5' priming and a J-beta primer mix drove a second PCR of roughly 6 to 12 cycles. TCRdb processed the 5' RACE reads anew with MiXCR; each CDR3 protein has one entry. The sample holds 650,000 to 1,000,000 distinct CDR3 sequences; about 46% are singletons and the top ten take 15% to 20%. Sequencing was performed on blood. These receptors were taken from a man older than 75 in good health.

The chain links TRBV2 to TRBJ2-1; D is unclear. V was pared by 6 bases and J by 5 bases, with 5 bases between. This CDR3 contains 11 residues. Per the germline V gene, CDR1 is SNHLY and CDR2 is FYNNEI. CDR3 region: CASRLNNEQFF. In DNA, the CDR3 is TGTGCCAGCAGACTAAACAATGAGCAGTTCTTC.

This chain links TRBV7-6 with TRBJ2-7; D not certain. There are 13 residues in the CDR3. The V and J ends lost 3 bases and 3 bases respectively, with 9 bases between them. CDR1 SGHVS and CDR2 FNYEAQ come from the germline V gene. CDR3 DNA sequence: TGTGCCAGCAGCTTTAACGGTCTCTACGAGCAGTACTTC. As protein: CASSFNGLYEQYF.

This chain uses TRBV24-1 with TRBJ2-2, with D hard to call. The CDR3 spans 15 residues. The ends were cut back, 9 bases at V and 3 bases at J, with 16 bases in the middle. Germline CDR1 KGHDR, CDR2 SFDVKD. CDR3 region: CATSPLSVDTGELFF. CDR3 bases: TGTGCCACCTCCCCCCTGAGTGTGGACACCGGGGAGCTGTTTTTT.

The J gene is TRBJ2-7, the V gene TRBV10-3; D uncertain. CDR3 length equals 13 residues. Germline CDR1 is ENHRY and CDR2 is SYGVKD. V was cut by 11 bases and J by 3 bases, with 17 bases left in between. Written as DNA, the CDR3 is TGTGCCGCCTCGCGTCGCCAGGACTACGAGCAGTACTTC. Amino acid sequence: CAASRRQDYEQYF.

A few counts support this clonotype. V and J are TRBV7-2 and TRBJ2-7, with TRBD1 identical over 9 bases. This CDR3 contains 14 residues. Per the germline V gene, CDR1 is SGHTA and CDR2 is FQGNSA. V shed 0 bases, J shed 7 bases, and the junction held 4 bases outside the gene matches. The CDR3 DNA follows: TGTGCCAGCAGCTTAGCACAGGGGGCGAGGGAGCAGTACTTC. Amino acid sequence: CASSLAQGAREQYF.

This chain connects TRBV20-1 to TRBJ2-7, with 12 bases that match TRBD2. Per germline, CDR1 DFQATT and CDR2 SNEGSKA (reference sequence). V trimming: 1 base; J trimming: 6 bases; junction bases outside the gene matches: 7. CDR3 length: 15 residues. This chain's CDR3 is CSARAMTSGRSEQYF. The DNA for the CDR3 is TGCAGTGCTAGAGCGATGACTAGCGGGAGATCCGAGCAGTACTTC.

The rearrangement uses TRBV5-1 and TRBJ1-4; D might be TRBD1 (6 bases). Germline-derived CDR1 and CDR2 are SGHRS and YFSETQ. Trimming took off 4 bases at V and 4 bases at J, with 17 bases between the two ends. The CDR3 extends over 16 amino acids. In DNA form, the CDR3 reads TGCGCCAGCAGCCGGGTACCGACAGGCAATAATGAAAAACTGTTTTTT. Its protein product is CASSRVPTGNNEKLFF.

This clonotype has a handful of counts. V usage is TRBV20-1 and J usage is TRBJ2-1, with 10 bases lining up with TRBD2. The CDR3 sequence is 18 residues long. Germline loops: CDR1 DFQATT, CDR2 SNEGSKA (reference sequence). V gave up 0 bases and J gave up 0 bases; unmatched junction bases: 8. Here the CDR3 reads CSARDSSPSGSSYNEQFF. Written as DNA, the CDR3 is TGCAGTGCTAGAGATAGTTCCCCTAGCGGGAGCTCCTACAATGAGCAGTTCTTC.

This clonotype occurred a few times. The chain links TRBV20-1 to TRBJ2-1; D gene unclear. Trimming shortened V by 5 bases and J by 12 bases, and 14 bases separated the two germline ends. This CDR3 spans 11 amino acids. Germline V gives CDR1 DFQATT, CDR2 SNEGSKA (reference sequence). CDR3 amino acids: CSAFLAERQFF. The CDR3 coding sequence is TGCAGTGCTTTCTTGGCCGAACGGCAGTTCTTC.

With respect to this clonotype: The junction differs from germline at one of its ends, possibly a read error. The gene calls are TRBV20-1 and TRBJ1-5; D not resolved. Germline V gives CDR1 DFQATT, CDR2 SNEGSKA (reference sequence). The CDR3 has 13 amino acids. CDR3 sequence (DNA): TGCAGTGCTAGACCCAACAGCAATCAGCCTCAGCATTTT. This sequence encodes CSARPNSNQPQHF.

This rearrangement joins TRBV12-3 or TRBV12-4 to TRBJ2-1; TRBD1 aligns across 7 bases. V lost 7 bases to trimming and J lost 3 bases; unmatched junction nucleotides: 3. This CDR3 has 13 amino acids. The CDR3 region has the DNA TGTGCCAGCACTACAGGGGTCTACAATGAGCAGTTCTTC. This sequence encodes CASTTGVYNEQFF.

The V gene is TRBV5-1, the J gene TRBJ1-4, with TRBD1 identical over 9 bases. V shed 4 bases and J 4 bases; nucleotides not matched to a gene: 2. Germline V CDR1 and CDR2: SGHRS, YFSETQ. The CDR3 sequence is 14 residues long. CDR3 DNA: TGCGCCAGCAGCATGGGACAGGGTAATGAAAAACTGTTTTTT. Amino acids: CASSMGQGNEKLFF. Based on the CDR3 plus reference TRBV5-1 and TRBJ1-4, the full variable domain is KAGVTQTPRYLIKTRGQQVTLSCSPISGHRSVSWYQQTPGQGLQFLFEYFSETQRNKGNFPGRFSGRQFSNSRSEMNVSTLELGDSALYLCASSMGQGNEKLFFGSGTQLSVL.

This clonotype was seen a few times. This CDR3 reads CASSQFLGLPFSTDTQYF. CDR3 DNA: TGTGCCAGCAGCCAATTCTTGGGGCTACCCTTTAGCACAGATACGCAGTATTTT. The rearrangement uses TRBV3-1 and TRBJ2-3; D is perhaps TRBD1 (5 bases). Germline CDR1 reads LGHDT; CDR2 reads YNNKEL (reference sequence). The germline V and J ends were trimmed by 2 bases and 0 bases, with 18 bases remaining between them. The CDR3 is 18 amino acids.

The rearrangement joins TRBV20-1 to TRBJ1-1, with TRBD1 as a possible D gene (6 bases). V lost 4 bases and J 11 bases, leaving 11 bases between the germline ends. CDR3 length equals 10 residues. Germline loops: CDR1 DFQATT, CDR2 SNEGSKA (reference sequence). The CDR3 sequence: CSATDRSAFF. The CDR3 DNA reads as TGCAGTGCTACGGACAGAAGCGCTTTCTTT.

This clonotype was detected once. The chain uses TRBV6-5 and TRBJ1-2; D gene ambiguous. CDR3 length: 12 residues. With 8 bases removed from V and 8 bases from J, the gap between germline ends came to 15 bases. The V gene's germline CDR1 is MNHEY and CDR2 SVGAGI. The CDR3 region is CASLGRTKGYTF. The CDR3, as DNA: TGTGCCAGCTTGGGCAGGACTAAGGGCTACACCTTC.

V is TRBV11-3 and J is TRBJ2-1; D may be TRBD2 (6 bases). Trimming cost V 1 base and J 6 bases, with 10 bases left between them. This CDR3 contains 14 residues. In germline, CDR1 is SGHNT, CDR2 YENEEA. CDR3 residues: CASSLVAGSNEQFF. For the CDR3, the DNA is TGTGCCAGCAGCTTAGTCGCCGGGAGCAATGAGCAGTTCTTC.

This rearrangement joins TRBV28 to TRBJ1-5, with 9 bases identical to TRBD1. V shed 4 bases and J 7 bases; nucleotides not matched to a gene: 5. The germline gives CDR1 MDHEN, CDR2 SYDVKM. The CDR3 covers 14 residues. The CDR3 loop reads CASSSGTGLQPQHF. The CDR3 region has the DNA TGTGCCAGCAGTTCGGGGACAGGGTTGCAGCCCCAGCATTTT.

This clonotype came up many times. V gene TRBV7-2 combines with J gene TRBJ2-5, with 11 bases matching TRBD2. The CDR3 is made up of 16 amino acids. V lost 4 bases, J lost 5 bases, and 9 bases stayed unmatched. The V gene's germline CDR1 is SGHTA and CDR2 FQGNSA. The CDR3 DNA reads as TGTGCCAGCAGCTCCAGGATAGCGGGAGGGGGCGAGACCCAGTACTTC. Encoded protein: CASSSRIAGGGETQYF.

This clonotype occurred many times. A much bigger clone sits one base away, suggesting this may be a read error. The chain couples TRBV7-9 to TRBJ2-5, with a tentative D call TRBD1 (5 bases). Germline V gives CDR1 SEHNR, CDR2 FQNEAQ (reference sequence). The CDR3 runs to 15 residues. V lost 0 bases, J lost 11 bases, and 19 bases lay in between. Here the CDR3 DNA reads TGTGCCAGCAGCTTAGCGGCAGGGAACTACAATGAGCAGTACTTC. The encoded protein is CASSLAAGNYNEQYF.

The rearrangement links TRBV29-1 to TRBJ2-6, with D possibly matching TRBD1 (5 bases). CDR1 and CDR2 from the germline V gene are SQVTM and ANQGSEA. V was trimmed by 5 bases and J by 6 bases, leaving 17 bases between them. The CDR3 is 15 amino acids. The CDR3 DNA reads as TGCAGCGTTTGGGGCACGCTTATTGCGGCCAACGTCCTGACTTTC. Its protein product is CSVWGTLIAANVLTF.

This clonotype was recorded at least ten times. V and J are TRBV4-3 and TRBJ2-3, with TRBD2 matching over 9 bases. The CDR3 has 19 amino acids. In germline, CDR1 is LGHNA, CDR2 YSLEER. J gave up 4 bases and V 0 bases, and 14 bases lay outside the gene matches. CDR3 DNA sequence: TGCGCCAGCAGCCAAGAAGACGGTAGCGGGAGAAGTTTGTCAGATACGCAGTATTTT. Translated: CASSQEDGSGRSLSDTQYF.

This clonotype was seen a handful of times. This chain connects TRBV3-1 to TRBJ2-3, with 7 bases identical to TRBD1. Germline CDR1 LGHDT, CDR2 YNNKEL (reference sequence). The ends lost 4 bases at V and 5 bases at J; junction bases unmatched: 9. This CDR3 is built from 15 residues. CDR3 nucleotide sequence: TGTGCCAGCAGCCCTTCAAATAGACAGGGAGATACGCAGTATTTT. It specifies CASSPSNRQGDTQYF.

This chain's CDR3 is CASSLTGGISGANVLTF. CDR3 bases: TGTGCCAGCAGTTTGACAGGGGGCATCTCTGGGGCCAACGTCCTGACTTTC. The V and J genes are TRBV6-5 and TRBJ2-6; TRBD1 matches at 10 bases. V shed 4 bases, J shed 0 bases, and the junction held 3 bases outside the gene matches. Germline V lookup: CDR1 MNHEY, CDR2 SVGAGI. This CDR3 comprises 17 residues.

This clonotype has just a few counts. The chain recombines TRBV12-3 or TRBV12-4 with TRBJ2-1; D gene uncertain. V was shortened by 3 bases and J by 9 bases, with 6 bases between the two germline ends. CDR3 length: 11 amino acids. CDR3 protein: CASSFSSEQFF. The CDR3 region has the DNA TGTGCCAGCAGTTTTTCAAGTGAGCAGTTCTTC.

The chain combines TRBV3-1 with TRBJ2-4; D unclear. The end of the DNA fits TRBJ2-7 better, so the J call may be wrong. This CDR3 has 14 amino acids. Germline CDR1 and CDR2: LGHDT and YNNKEL (reference sequence). The CDR3 loop reads CASSQTSASYEQYF. The CDR3 nucleotides read TGTGCCAGCAGCCAGACGTCGGCATCCTACGAGCAGTACTTC.

On this clonotype itself: Given a much more abundant clone one base away, this may be a read error. The chain carries TRBV7-2 and TRBJ1-6; D might be TRBD1 (6 bases). Between the trimmed V and J ends, which lost 3 bases and 8 bases, there was a span of 17 bases. CDR3 size: 16 residues. Germline V gene data show CDR1 as SGHTA and CDR2 as FQGNSA. The CDR3 loop is CASSFFSGGRDSPLHF. In DNA, the CDR3 is TGTGCCAGCAGCTTCTTTTCCGGGGGCAGGGATTCACCCCTCCACTTT.

The chain is built from TRBV7-3 and TRBJ2-3; 12 bases match TRBD2. This CDR3 is built from 16 residues. V gave up 5 bases and J gave up 8 bases; unmatched junction bases: 11. Per the germline V gene, CDR1 is SGHTA and CDR2 is FQGTGA. The CDR3 sequence: CASSRGPSGGATTQYF. The CDR3 DNA sequence: TGTGCCAGCAGCCGCGGACCTAGCGGGGGGGCAACTACGCAGTATTTT.

The rearrangement links TRBV10-3 to TRBJ2-6; D gene ambiguous. Trimming left V 2 bases short and J 0 bases short, with 8 bases between. Looked up from germline, CDR1 is ENHRY and CDR2 is SYGVKD. The CDR3 loop spans 16 amino acids. The CDR3 region is CAISEAFASGANVLTF. CDR3 nucleotide sequence: TGTGCCATCAGTGAGGCCTTTGCCTCTGGGGCCAACGTCCTGACTTTC.

The V and J genes are TRBV20-1 and TRBJ2-4; D unclear. TRBJ2-5 explains the end of the DNA better; the J call may be wrong. Per the germline V gene, CDR1 is DFQATT and CDR2 is SNEGSKA (reference sequence). This CDR3 is 12 amino acids long. CDR3 DNA: TGCAGTGCTAGTTCGTTGCCAGAGACCCAGTACTTC. Its translation: CSASSLPETQYF.

The CDR3 sequence: CASSSGAGYEQYF. CDR3 DNA: TGTGCCAGCAGTTCGGGAGCAGGTTACGAGCAGTACTTC. The rearrangement joins TRBV12-3 or TRBV12-4 to TRBJ2-7; a weak D match, TRBD2 (6 bases). CDR3 length equals 13 residues. Deletions cut 4 bases from V and 4 bases from J, with 11 bases between.

This clonotype occurred once. The V call is TRBV6-6, the J call TRBJ2-1; a weak D match, TRBD2 (5 bases). This CDR3 contains 15 residues. The V gene lost 0 bases and the J gene lost 5 bases, with 11 bases spanning the gap. The germline V gene has CDR1 MNHNY and CDR2 SVGAGI (reference sequence). The CDR3 loop reads CASSYSWTENNEQFF. CDR3 sequence (DNA): TGTGCCAGCAGTTACTCCTGGACTGAGAACAATGAGCAGTTCTTC.

This sequence joins TRBV28 and TRBJ1-2, with a weak D call TRBD1 (6 bases). The CDR3 spans 16 residues. Trimming removed 1 base from V and 3 bases from J, with 15 bases in between. Germline assignment: CDR1 MDHEN and CDR2 SYDVKM. The chain's CDR3 is CASSLFIQGEHYGYTF. DNA of the CDR3: TGTGCCAGCAGTTTATTTATACAGGGAGAACACTATGGCTACACCTTC.